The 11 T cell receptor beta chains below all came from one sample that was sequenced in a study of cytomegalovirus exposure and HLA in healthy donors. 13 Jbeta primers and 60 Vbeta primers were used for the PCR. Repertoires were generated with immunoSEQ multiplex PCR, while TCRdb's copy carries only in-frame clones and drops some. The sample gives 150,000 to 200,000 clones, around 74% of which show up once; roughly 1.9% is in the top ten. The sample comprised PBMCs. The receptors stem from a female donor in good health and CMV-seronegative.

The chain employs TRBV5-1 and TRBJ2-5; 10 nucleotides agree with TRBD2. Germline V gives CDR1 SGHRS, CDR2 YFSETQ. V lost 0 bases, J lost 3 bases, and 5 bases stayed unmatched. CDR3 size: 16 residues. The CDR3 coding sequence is TGCGCCAGCAGCTTGGCTCTTCTAGCGGGAGAAGAGACCCAGTACTTC. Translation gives CASSLALLAGEETQYF.

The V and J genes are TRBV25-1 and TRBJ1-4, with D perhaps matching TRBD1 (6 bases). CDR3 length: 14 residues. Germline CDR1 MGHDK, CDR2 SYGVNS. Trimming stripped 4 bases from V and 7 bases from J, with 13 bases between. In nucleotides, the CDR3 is TGTGCCAGCAGTGGTGGGGGCGCGAGTGAAAAACTGTTTTTT. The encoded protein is CASSGGGASEKLFF.

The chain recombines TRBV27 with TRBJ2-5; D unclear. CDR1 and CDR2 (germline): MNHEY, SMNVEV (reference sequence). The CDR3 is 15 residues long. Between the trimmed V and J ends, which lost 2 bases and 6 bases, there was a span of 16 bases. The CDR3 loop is CASSLGWCGWKTQYF. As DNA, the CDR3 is TGTGCCAGCAGTTTAGGGTGGTGCGGCTGGAAGACCCAGTACTTC.

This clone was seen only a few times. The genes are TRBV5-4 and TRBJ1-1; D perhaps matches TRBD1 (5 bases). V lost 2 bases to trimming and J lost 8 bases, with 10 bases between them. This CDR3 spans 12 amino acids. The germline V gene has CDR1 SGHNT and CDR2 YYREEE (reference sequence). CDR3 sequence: CASSLERTEAFF. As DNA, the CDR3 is TGTGCCAGCAGCTTAGAACGGACAGAAGCTTTCTTT.

As DNA, the CDR3 is TGTGCCAGCAGCTTGGACCTGACAGGGGCCCTAGGCTACACCTTC. Translated: CASSLDLTGALGYTF. The gene calls are TRBV5-4 and TRBJ1-2; 8 positions match TRBD1. Germline lookup yields CDR1 SGHNT and CDR2 YYREEE (reference sequence). With 0 bases clipped from V and 8 bases from J, the junction kept 9 bases outside the gene matches. The CDR3 runs 15 residues.

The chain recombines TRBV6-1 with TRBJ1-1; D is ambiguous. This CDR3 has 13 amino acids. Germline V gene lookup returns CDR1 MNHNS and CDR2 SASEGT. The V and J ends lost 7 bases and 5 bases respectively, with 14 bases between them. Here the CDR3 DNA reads TGTGCCAGCACCTTGATGGGAGGAACTGAAGCTTTCTTT. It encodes CASTLMGGTEAFF.

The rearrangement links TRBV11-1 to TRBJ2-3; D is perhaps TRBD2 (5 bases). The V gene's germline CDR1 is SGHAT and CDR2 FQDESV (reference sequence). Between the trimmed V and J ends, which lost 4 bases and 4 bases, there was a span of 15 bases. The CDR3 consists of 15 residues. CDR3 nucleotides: TGTGCCAGCAGCTACCTCCCGGGGAGAGCAGATACGCAGTATTTT. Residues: CASSYLPGRADTQYF. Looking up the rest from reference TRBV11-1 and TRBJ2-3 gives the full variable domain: EAEVAQSPRYKITEKSQAVAFWCDPISGHATLYWYRQILGQGPELLVQFQDESVVDDSQLPKDRFSAERLKGVDSTLKIQPAELGDSAMYLCASSYLPGRADTQYFGPGTRLTVL.

CDR3 sequence: CASSWGRAGYEQYF. In DNA form, the CDR3 reads TGCGCCAGCTCATGGGGCCGAGCCGGATACGAGCAGTACTTC. V usage is TRBV5-1 and J usage is TRBJ2-7, with D possibly matching TRBD1 (5 bases). Germline CDR1 SGHRS, CDR2 YFSETQ. The CDR3 sequence is 14 residues long. With 7 bases removed from V and 4 bases from J, the gap between germline ends came to 18 bases.

Here the CDR3 reads CASSFQGNYGYTF. The CDR3 DNA sequence: TGTGCCAGCAGCTTTCAGGGGAACTATGGCTACACCTTC. The chain is built from TRBV11-2 and TRBJ1-2; tentative D call: TRBD1 (6 bases). The CDR3 extends over 13 amino acids. Per the germline V gene, CDR1 is SGHAT and CDR2 is FQNNGV. V lost 3 bases and J 2 bases, leaving 7 bases between the germline ends.

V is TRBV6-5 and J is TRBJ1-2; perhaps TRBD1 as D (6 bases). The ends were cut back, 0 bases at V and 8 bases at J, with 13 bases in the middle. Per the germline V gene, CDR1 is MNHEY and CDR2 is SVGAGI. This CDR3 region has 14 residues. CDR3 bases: TGTGCCAGCAGTTACTCGAACAGGGCTCGGGGCTACACCTTC. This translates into CASSYSNRARGYTF.

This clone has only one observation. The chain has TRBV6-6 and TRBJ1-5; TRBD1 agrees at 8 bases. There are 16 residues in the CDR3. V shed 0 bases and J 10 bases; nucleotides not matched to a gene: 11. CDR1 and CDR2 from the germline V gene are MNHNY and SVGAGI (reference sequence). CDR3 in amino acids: CASSYSTGALSGPQHF. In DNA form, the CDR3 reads TGTGCCAGCAGTTACTCGACAGGGGCCCTTTCAGGACCCCAGCATTTT.